Following are 15 T cell receptor beta chains from one sample sequenced in a study of shared clonotypes between healthy human individuals. Produced via immunoSEQ multiplex PCR; TCRdb's table is partial and in-frame only. This sample carries around 1 million clones, 60% to 85% of them seen once, and the ten largest clones take about 1.5%. The sample taken for sequencing was memory CD4+ T cells sorted from blood. The subset is: CD45RA-negative fraction. Receptors originate from a man younger than 35 in good health.

As to this clone: At the DNA level, this CDR3 is encoded by other sequences in the same sample as well. This rearrangement joins TRBV19 to TRBJ1-5; TRBD1 is a possible D gene (6 bases). Germline CDR1 is LNHDA and CDR2 is SQIVND (reference sequence). The CDR3 spans 14 residues. V lost 3 bases, J lost 4 bases, and 10 bases lay in between. CDR3 coding DNA: TGTGCCAGTAGTATCACAGGGCCTAATCAGCCCCAGCATTTT. Translation gives CASSITGPNQPQHF.

This rearrangement joins TRBV6-1 to TRBJ1-3, with D unresolved. V was clipped by 4 bases and J by 0 bases, with 4 bases between them. Germline V gene data show CDR1 as MNHNS and CDR2 as SASEGT. The CDR3 has 13 amino acids. The CDR3: CASSGNSGNTIYF. CDR3 nucleotide sequence: TGTGCCAGCAGTGGTAACTCTGGAAACACCATATATTTT.

The chain recombines TRBV10-3 with TRBJ1-2; TRBD1 might be the D (5 bases). CDR3 size: 13 residues. With 7 bases removed from V and 2 bases from J, the gap between germline ends came to 11 bases. CDR1 is ENHRY and CDR2 is SYGVKD in the germline V gene. The CDR3 spells CAITETANYGYTF. CDR3 DNA sequence: TGTGCCATCACCGAGACAGCAAACTATGGCTACACCTTC.

V gene TRBV6-5 combines with J gene TRBJ1-2, with D unclear. CDR1 is MNHEY, CDR2 SVGAGI, per germline. Trimming cost V 2 bases and J 8 bases, with 18 bases left between them. The CDR3 loop spans 15 amino acids. For the CDR3, the DNA is TGTGCCAGCAGTTACACGGACTCCCTTTCCTTCGGCTACACCTTC. Translation gives CASSYTDSLSFGYTF.

The rearrangement links TRBV15 to TRBJ1-4; no clear D gene. The CDR3 length is 16 residues. Trimming shortened V by 0 bases and J by 3 bases, and 11 bases separated the two germline ends. Germline V CDR1 and CDR2: LNHNV, YYDKDF (reference sequence). CDR3 amino acids: CATSRESGQANEKLFF. DNA for the CDR3: TGTGCCACCAGCAGAGAGAGTGGCCAGGCTAATGAAAAACTGTTTTTT.

In DNA, the CDR3 is TGTGCCAGCACCCCCGGACGCCAATCATCACCCCTCCACTTT. This sequence encodes CASTPGRQSSPLHF. The chain carries TRBV27 and TRBJ1-6; D remains ambiguous. The V and J ends lost 7 bases and 10 bases respectively, with 17 bases between them. This CDR3 contains 14 residues. Germline CDR1 and CDR2: MNHEY and SMNVEV (reference sequence).

The chain recombines TRBV5-1 with TRBJ2-7, with 7 bases aligning to TRBD1. The CDR3 is 15 residues long. V shed 0 bases, J shed 2 bases, and the junction held 5 bases outside the gene matches. Germline CDR1 and CDR2: SGHRS and YFSETQ. CDR3 nucleotides: TGCGCCAGCAGCTTGGCTGGGACAGTCGCCTACGAGCAGTACTTC. It specifies CASSLAGTVAYEQYF.

This chain links TRBV2 with TRBJ1-2; D ambiguous. The CDR3 length is 15 residues. Deletions cut 3 bases from V and 2 bases from J, with 13 bases between. Germline CDR1 SNHLY, CDR2 FYNNEI. The CDR3 protein is CASSDLGGGNYGYTF. The CDR3 DNA sequence: TGTGCCAGCAGTGATCTCGGAGGAGGCAACTATGGCTACACCTTC.

This clone was seen only once. This chain joins TRBV6-5 and TRBJ2-7; no clear D gene. Trimming cost V 6 bases and J 1 base, with 16 bases left between them. This CDR3 has 15 amino acids. Per the germline V gene, CDR1 is MNHEY and CDR2 is SVGAGI. DNA for the CDR3: TGTGCCAGCAGGTTCTCTAAGGACGCATCCTACGAGCAGTACTTC. It codes for CASRFSKDASYEQYF.

The J gene is TRBJ2-5, the V gene TRBV5-6; D is unclear. V was shortened by 0 bases and J by 2 bases, with 5 bases between the two germline ends. The length of the CDR3 is 13 residues. Germline V CDR1 and CDR2: SGHDT, YYEEEE. The CDR3 loop reads CASSLGSQETQYF. The CDR3 DNA reads as TGTGCCAGCAGCTTGGGGAGTCAAGAGACCCAGTACTTC. The variable domain in full, completed from reference TRBV5-6 and TRBJ2-5, reads DAGVTQSPTHLIKTRGQQVTLRCSPKSGHDTVSWYQQALGQGPQFIFQYYEEEERQRGNFPDRFSGHQFPNYSSELNVNALLLGDSALYLCASSLGSQETQYFGPGTRLLVL.

The CDR3 sequence is CASTPGLAANEQFF. The CDR3 DNA follows: TGTGCCAGCACCCCAGGACTAGCTGCCAATGAGCAGTTCTTC. The rearrangement links TRBV11-2 to TRBJ2-1, with 8 nucleotides matching TRBD2. The J segment lost 6 bases and the V segment lost 7 bases, leaving 8 bases of the junction unmatched. This CDR3 has 14 residues. Germline V CDR1 and CDR2: SGHAT, FQNNGV.

This clone was detected only a few times. The chain has TRBV4-3 and TRBJ2-5; tentative D call: TRBD1 (7 bases). V lost 0 bases, J lost 4 bases, and 12 bases lay in between. This CDR3 region has 15 residues. CDR1 is LGHNA, CDR2 YSLEER, per germline. The CDR3 loop is CASSQEDREAETQYF. Written as DNA, the CDR3 is TGCGCCAGCAGCCAAGAAGACAGGGAGGCAGAGACCCAGTACTTC.

There are a few counts of this clone. The chain has TRBV5-6 and TRBJ1-2; D perhaps matches TRBD1 (6 bases). Between the trimmed V and J ends, which lost 3 bases and 4 bases, there was a span of 13 bases. Germline V lookup: CDR1 SGHDT, CDR2 YYEEEE. The CDR3 has 14 residues. The CDR3 DNA sequence: TGTGCCAGCAGCTGGGACACCGACCTCTATGGCTACACCTTC. Protein: CASSWDTDLYGYTF.

CDR3 coding DNA: TGTGCCAGCAGCCGACGGGACGGCTCCTACGAGCAGTACTTC. It is translated as CASSRRDGSYEQYF. The chain recombines TRBV14 with TRBJ2-7; D may match TRBD1 or TRBD2 (5 bases each). The ends were cut back, 4 bases at V and 0 bases at J, with 10 bases in the middle. CDR3 length: 14 amino acids. In germline, CDR1 is SGHDN, CDR2 FVKESK.

The chain carries TRBV4-1 and TRBJ2-3; D may be TRBD1 (5 bases). The CDR3 is made up of 15 amino acids. Germline V gives CDR1 MGHRA, CDR2 YSYEKL. Deletions cut 2 bases from V and 2 bases from J, with 11 bases between. The CDR3 DNA reads as TGCGCCAGCAGCCAATTTAGACAGATCACAGATACGCAGTATTTT. Translated: CASSQFRQITDTQYF.